These T cell receptor beta chains were read from a single sample in a study of T cell responses to AZD1222 COVID-19 vaccine. Measured with immunoSEQ multiplex PCR; TCRdb has only the in-frame clones, and not every one. This sample yields roughly 120,000 clones, of which more than 75% are seen a single time; 3.5% belongs to the top ten. The starting material was peripheral blood, obtained 28 days after the second AZD1222 dose. The receptors here all came from an adult who received the AZD1222 COVID-19 vaccine. Each CDR3 is given with its conserved first and last residue. A D gene is named only where the DNA matches it firmly. Expanded clones get a size class; other rows say once, few or many, or leave the size out.

j_gene: TRBJ1-4
abundance: .
v_gene: TRBV29-1
d_gene: .
CDR3aa: CSVRVQGRVFF
CDR3nt: TGCAGCGTTCGGGTTCAGGGACGGGTGTTTTTT

j_gene: TRBJ1-2
abundance: .
v_gene: TRBV5-3
d_gene: .
CDR3aa: CARSLVERGYGYTF
CDR3nt: TGTGCCAGAAGCTTGGTGGAGAGGGGCTATGGCTACACCTTC

j_gene: TRBJ1-3
abundance: .
v_gene: TRBV3-1/TRBV3-2
d_gene: .
CDR3aa: CASSQGNTIYF
CDR3nt: TGTGCCAGCAGCCAAGGAAACACCATATATTTT

j_gene: TRBJ2-5
abundance: .
v_gene: TRBV4-2
d_gene: .
CDR3aa: CASSQEGVPMRETQYF
CDR3nt: TGTGCCAGCAGCCAAGAAGGAGTCCCCATGAGAGAGACCCAGTACTTC

j_gene: TRBJ2-7
abundance: .
v_gene: TRBV7-8
d_gene: TRBD1
CDR3aa: CASSPHRGRSYEQYF
CDR3nt: TGTGCCAGCAGCCCCCACAGGGGACGATCCTACGAGCAGTACTTC

j_gene: TRBJ1-6
abundance: .
v_gene: TRBV15
d_gene: .
CDR3aa: CATSRDRTGLSPLHF
CDR3nt: TGTGCCACCAGCAGAGATCGGACTGGGCTTTCACCCCTCCACTTT

j_gene: TRBJ2-1
abundance: .
v_gene: TRBV14
d_gene: .
CDR3aa: CASSQAGNEQFF
CDR3nt: TGTGCCAGCAGCCAAGCCGGCAATGAGCAGTTCTTC

j_gene: TRBJ1-1
abundance: few
v_gene: TRBV7-3
d_gene: .
CDR3aa: CASSYEVNTEAFF
CDR3nt: TGTGCCAGCAGTTATGAGGTGAACACTGAAGCTTTCTTT

j_gene: TRBJ2-7
abundance: .
v_gene: TRBV25-1
d_gene: TRBD1
CDR3aa: CASSDWTGNRHEQYF
CDR3nt: TGTGCCAGCAGTGATTGGACAGGGAATCGCCACGAGCAGTACTTC

j_gene: TRBJ1-2
abundance: .
v_gene: TRBV6-6
d_gene: TRBD1
CDR3aa: CASSYLEGGRRGYTF
CDR3nt: TGTGCCAGCAGTTACCTCGAAGGGGGCAGAAGAGGCTACACCTTC

j_gene: TRBJ2-2
abundance: .
v_gene: TRBV15
d_gene: .
CDR3aa: CATSRDVTVTGELFF
CDR3nt: TGTGCCACCAGCAGAGATGTGACAGTCACCGGGGAGCTGTTTTTT

j_gene: TRBJ1-1
abundance: once
v_gene: TRBV30
d_gene: .
CDR3aa: CACGGGRRGTEAFF
CDR3nt: TGTGCCTGCGGGGGGGGGAGGAGAGGCACTGAAGCTTTCTTT

j_gene: TRBJ1-1
abundance: .
v_gene: TRBV5-1
d_gene: .
CDR3aa: CASSLPGSPEAFF
CDR3nt: TGCGCCAGCAGCTTGCCTGGGAGTCCTGAAGCTTTCTTT

j_gene: TRBJ2-1
abundance: .
v_gene: TRBV11-2
d_gene: TRBD2
CDR3aa: CASSVSFGGEAYNEQFF
CDR3nt: TGTGCCAGCAGCGTTTCTTTCGGGGGGGAGGCCTACAATGAGCAGTTCTTC

j_gene: TRBJ1-1
abundance: few
v_gene: TRBV20-1
d_gene: TRBD1
CDR3aa: CSASDPKQGSTEAFF
CDR3nt: TGCAGTGCTAGTGATCCCAAACAGGGGTCCACTGAAGCTTTCTTT

j_gene: TRBJ1-2
abundance: .
v_gene: TRBV27
d_gene: TRBD1
CDR3aa: CASSSRDREYGYTF
CDR3nt: TGTGCCAGCAGTTCAAGAGACAGGGAATATGGCTACACCTTC

j_gene: TRBJ1-6
abundance: .
v_gene: TRBV3-1/TRBV3-2
d_gene: .
CDR3aa: CASRTRGESPLHF
CDR3nt: TGTGCCAGCAGAACTCGGGGTGAGTCACCCCTCCACTTT

j_gene: TRBJ1-5
abundance: once
v_gene: TRBV27
d_gene: .
CDR3aa: CASSLVGGGNQPQHF
CDR3nt: TGTGCCAGCAGTTTAGTGGGGGGCGGCAATCAGCCCCAGCATTTT

j_gene: TRBJ1-1
abundance: .
v_gene: TRBV2
d_gene: .
CDR3aa: CASSIRTPRLSEAFF
CDR3nt: TGTGCCAGCAGTATAAGGACTCCAAGGCTCTCGGAAGCTTTCTTT

j_gene: TRBJ2-1
abundance: .
v_gene: TRBV7-3
d_gene: .
CDR3aa: CASSWLGQNEQFF
CDR3nt: TGTGCCAGCAGCTGGTTAGGACAGAATGAGCAGTTCTTC

j_gene: TRBJ1-6
abundance: .
v_gene: TRBV6-5
d_gene: .
CDR3aa: CASRPSERSPLHF
CDR3nt: TGTGCCAGCAGGCCCTCCGAGCGTTCACCCCTCCACTTT

j_gene: TRBJ1-4
abundance: few
v_gene: TRBV11-2
d_gene: TRBD1
CDR3aa: CASSSTGAPNEKLFF
CDR3nt: TGTGCCAGCAGCTCCACAGGGGCCCCTAATGAAAAACTGTTTTTT

j_gene: TRBJ1-6
abundance: .
v_gene: TRBV19
d_gene: TRBD1
CDR3aa: CASSLMDRWFNSPLHF
CDR3nt: TGTGCCAGTAGCCTTATGGACAGGTGGTTCAATTCACCCCTCCACTTT

j_gene: TRBJ2-3
abundance: .
v_gene: TRBV19
d_gene: .
CDR3aa: CASSIGVTDTQYF
CDR3nt: TGTGCCAGTAGTATCGGGGTTACAGATACGCAGTATTTT

j_gene: TRBJ1-6
abundance: .
v_gene: TRBV5-1
d_gene: .
CDR3aa: CASSMGRINNSPLHF
CDR3nt: TGCGCCAGCAGCATGGGGCGCATAAATAATTCACCCCTCCACTTT

j_gene: TRBJ1-1
abundance: .
v_gene: TRBV7-9
d_gene: .
CDR3aa: CASRPGVNTEAFF
CDR3nt: TGTGCCAGCAGGCCAGGGGTGAACACTGAAGCTTTCTTT

j_gene: TRBJ1-2
abundance: .
v_gene: TRBV15
d_gene: .
CDR3aa: CATSRDKGYGYTF
CDR3nt: TGTGCCACCAGCAGAGATAAAGGGTATGGCTACACCTTC

j_gene: TRBJ2-7
abundance: .
v_gene: TRBV18
d_gene: .
CDR3aa: CASSPDYEQYF
CDR3nt: TGTGCCAGCTCACCTGACTACGAGCAGTACTTC

j_gene: TRBJ2-7
abundance: .
v_gene: TRBV4-2
d_gene: .
CDR3aa: CASSQDNAGRSIEQYF
CDR3nt: TGTGCCAGCAGCCAAGATAACGCAGGGAGGTCGATCGAGCAGTACTTC

j_gene: TRBJ1-5
abundance: few
v_gene: TRBV30
d_gene: .
CDR3aa: CAWSVKATQPQHF
CDR3nt: TGTGCCTGGAGTGTTAAGGCCACTCAGCCCCAGCATTTT

j_gene: TRBJ2-1
abundance: .
v_gene: TRBV6-5
d_gene: .
CDR3aa: CATLTPSYNEQFF
CDR3nt: TGTGCCACCCTGACTCCCTCCTACAATGAGCAGTTCTTC

j_gene: TRBJ1-4
abundance: .
v_gene: TRBV6-6
d_gene: .
CDR3aa: CASRVEEKLFF
CDR3nt: TGTGCCAGCAGGGTGGAGGAAAAACTGTTTTTT

j_gene: TRBJ2-2
abundance: .
v_gene: TRBV27
d_gene: TRBD2
CDR3aa: CASSSGLAAGELFF
CDR3nt: TGTGCCAGCAGTTCGGGACTAGCGGCCGGGGAGCTGTTTTTT

j_gene: TRBJ2-1
abundance: .
v_gene: TRBV15
d_gene: .
CDR3aa: CATSRVRAGQQEQFF
CDR3nt: TGTGCCACCAGCAGAGTTAGGGCAGGGCAACAGGAGCAGTTCTTC

j_gene: TRBJ1-1
abundance: .
v_gene: TRBV19
d_gene: TRBD1
CDR3aa: CASSRTGWATEAFF
CDR3nt: TGTGCCAGTAGTCGGACAGGGTGGGCCACTGAAGCTTTCTTT

j_gene: TRBJ2-7
abundance: .
v_gene: TRBV14
d_gene: .
CDR3aa: CASSQEDEQYF
CDR3nt: TGTGCCAGCAGCCAAGAGGACGAGCAGTACTTC

j_gene: TRBJ1-5
abundance: once
v_gene: TRBV28
d_gene: TRBD1
CDR3aa: CASSLGTGYQPQHF
CDR3nt: TGTGCCAGCAGTTTAGGGACAGGGTATCAGCCCCAGCATTTT

j_gene: TRBJ1-3
abundance: .
v_gene: TRBV6-4
d_gene: .
CDR3aa: CASPPWKTIGNTIYF
CDR3nt: TGTGCCAGCCCCCCCTGGAAAACTATCGGAAACACCATATATTTT

j_gene: TRBJ2-1
abundance: .
v_gene: TRBV28
d_gene: .
CDR3aa: CASSLNYNEQFF
CDR3nt: TGTGCCAGCAGTTTAAATTACAATGAGCAGTTCTTC

j_gene: TRBJ2-7
abundance: .
v_gene: TRBV5-4
d_gene: TRBD2
CDR3aa: CASSLKDSGKYF
CDR3nt: TGTGCCAGCAGCTTGAAAGACAGCGGGAAGTACTTC

j_gene: TRBJ1-1
abundance: .
v_gene: TRBV30
d_gene: .
CDR3aa: CAWSERVNTEAFF
CDR3nt: TGTGCCTGGAGTGAGAGAGTGAACACTGAAGCTTTCTTT

j_gene: TRBJ2-7
abundance: .
v_gene: TRBV10-3
d_gene: .
CDR3aa: CAISEGQPAYEQYF
CDR3nt: TGTGCCATCAGTGAGGGTCAGCCCGCGTACGAGCAGTACTTC